These 10 T cell receptor beta chains originate from one sample sequenced in a study of shared clonotypes between healthy human individuals. Repertoires were generated with immunoSEQ multiplex PCR, while TCRdb's copy carries only in-frame clones and drops some. The table lists a few hundred thousand clones, about 97% of them singletons, with 0.045% to 0.06% in the top ten. Source material: naive CD4+ T cells sorted from blood. Subset noted: CD45RA+ positively selected. The origin of the receptors is a woman aged 25 to 45 in good health.

Turning to this clone: The same CDR3 is also encoded by other DNA sequences in this sample. The rearrangement joins TRBV6-5 to TRBJ2-5; the D gene could be TRBD1 or TRBD2 (5 bases each). The CDR3 covers 14 residues. Germline V lookup: CDR1 MNHEY, CDR2 SVGAGI. V was trimmed by 0 bases and J by 1 base, leaving 6 bases between them. The CDR3 spells CASSYSGAQETQYF. In DNA form, the CDR3 reads TGTGCCAGCAGTTACTCCGGGGCCCAAGAGACCCAGTACTTC.

The J gene is TRBJ1-5, the V gene TRBV6-6; D remains unclear. Per germline, CDR1 MNHNY and CDR2 SVGAGI (reference sequence). This CDR3 has 14 residues. Trimming left V 2 bases short and J 7 bases short, with 12 bases between. CDR3 residues: CASSYPDWRQPQHF. CDR3 DNA: TGTGCCAGCAGTTACCCTGATTGGAGACAGCCCCAGCATTTT.

The gene calls are TRBV28 and TRBJ2-2, with a weak D call TRBD2 (5 bases). V was trimmed by 5 bases and J by 7 bases, leaving 14 bases between them. Germline loops: CDR1 MDHEN, CDR2 SYDVKM. This CDR3 is 14 amino acids long. CDR3 coding DNA: TGTGCCAGCAGTATTGGAGGTTTAGGCGGGGAGCTGTTTTTT. Protein: CASSIGGLGGELFF.

The chain joins TRBV5-1 to TRBJ1-2, with D possibly being TRBD1 (6 bases). Germline V gives CDR1 SGHRS, CDR2 YFSETQ. Deletions cut 0 bases from V and 8 bases from J, with 8 bases between. The CDR3 has 12 residues. In DNA form, the CDR3 reads TGCGCCAGCAGCTTGGTGGGGGCCGGCTACACCTTC. It specifies CASSLVGAGYTF.

The V gene is TRBV23-1, the J gene TRBJ2-7, with TRBD2 matching 7 bases. TRBV23-1 is placed among ORFs of uncertain function. The J segment lost 6 bases and the V segment lost 0 bases, leaving 2 bases of the junction unmatched. The CDR3 has 13 amino acids. The chain's CDR3 is CASSQSCGGEQYF. In DNA, the CDR3 is TGCGCCAGCAGTCAATCTTGCGGGGGCGAGCAGTACTTC.

The V gene is TRBV5-1, the J gene TRBJ2-5; no clear D. The CDR3 loop spans 13 amino acids. Germline CDR1 and CDR2: SGHRS and YFSETQ. The V end was cut by 3 bases, the J end by 2 bases, with 8 bases between. The CDR3 protein is CASSSGKQETQYF. The CDR3 DNA reads as TGCGCCAGCAGCTCTGGGAAGCAAGAGACCCAGTACTTC.

The chain links TRBV28 to TRBJ2-3; maybe TRBD2 (5 bases). The germline V gene has CDR1 MDHEN and CDR2 SYDVKM. The CDR3 consists of 13 residues. The V and J ends lost 6 bases and 8 bases respectively, with 15 bases between them. The CDR3 loop reads CASSRSMSGTQYF. DNA of the CDR3: TGTGCCAGCAGCCGATCAATGAGCGGTACGCAGTATTTT.

J is TRBJ2-2 and V is TRBV7-8, with no clear D. V dropped 5 bases and J dropped 2 bases, with 12 bases sitting between them. The CDR3 totals 15 residues. Germline CDR1 SGHVS, CDR2 FQNEAQ. DNA of the CDR3: TGTGCCAGCAGCCCCCCTCCCCCAAACACCGGGGAGCTGTTTTTT. Its translation: CASSPPPPNTGELFF.

The chain recombines TRBV28 with TRBJ1-5; no firm D call. V was clipped by 6 bases and J by 4 bases, with 25 bases between them. CDR3 length: 18 amino acids. Per germline, CDR1 MDHEN and CDR2 SYDVKM. Here the CDR3 DNA reads TGTGCCAGCAGCCTCCCTCCGACAAGAAGGGTGGGTAATCAGCCCCAGCATTTT. Its protein is CASSLPPTRRVGNQPQHF.

This clone was detected only a few times. The chain employs TRBV29-1 and TRBJ2-7; D call uncertain. The CDR3 runs to 11 residues. V lost 7 bases and J 3 bases, leaving 10 bases between the germline ends. Germline V lookup: CDR1 SQVTM, CDR2 ANQGSEA. The CDR3 region has the DNA TGCAGCGCTAGAGTCGGCTACGAGCAGTACTTC. Protein: CSARVGYEQYF.